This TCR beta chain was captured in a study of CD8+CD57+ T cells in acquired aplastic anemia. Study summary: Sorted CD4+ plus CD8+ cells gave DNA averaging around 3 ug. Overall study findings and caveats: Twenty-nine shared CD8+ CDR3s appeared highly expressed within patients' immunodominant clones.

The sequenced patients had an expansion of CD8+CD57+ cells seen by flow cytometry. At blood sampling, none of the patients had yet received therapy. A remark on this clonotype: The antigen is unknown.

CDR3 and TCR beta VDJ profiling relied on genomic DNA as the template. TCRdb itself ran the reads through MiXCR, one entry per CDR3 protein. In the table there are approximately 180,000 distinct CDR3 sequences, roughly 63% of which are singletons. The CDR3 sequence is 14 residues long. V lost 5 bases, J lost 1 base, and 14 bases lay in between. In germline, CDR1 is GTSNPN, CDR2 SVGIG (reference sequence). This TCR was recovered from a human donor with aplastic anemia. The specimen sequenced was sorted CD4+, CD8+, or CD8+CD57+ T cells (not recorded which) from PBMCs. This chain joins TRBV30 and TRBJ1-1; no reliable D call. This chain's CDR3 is CAWGLTRRNTEAFF. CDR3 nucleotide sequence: TGTGCCTGGGGGCTAACAAGGAGGAACACTGAAGCTTTCTTT.